Listed below are T cell receptor beta chains from one sample, sequenced in a study of spatial heterogeneity in lung cancer. One entry per CDR3 protein results from TCRdb running MiXCR on the 5' RACE reads. The sample contains around 110,000 distinct CDR3 sequences, 10% to 15% of which appear only once. The sample consisted of PBMCs, taken at follow-up. These receptors were collected from a male donor with early-stage non-small cell lung cancer. Both conserved end residues are part of each CDR3.

v_call: TRBV5-1; cdr3_aa: CASSLAQGTSGTNEQFF
v_call: TRBV7-2; cdr3_aa: CASSFSGGKGPLHF
v_call: TRBV18; cdr3_aa: CASSPDSSLGPQHF
v_call: TRBV20-1; cdr3_aa: CSAQTGGRGNEQFF
v_call: TRBV5-1; cdr3_aa: CASRLQGSSYNEQFF
v_call: TRBV20-1; cdr3_aa: CSAFHLGQGDGYTF
v_call: TRBV7-2; cdr3_aa: CASSLSTSLAGGPHYEQYF
v_call: TRBV6-2/TRBV6-3; cdr3_aa: CASSHRGSAGYTF
v_call: TRBV15; cdr3_aa: CATSFDKNTEAFF
v_call: TRBV9; cdr3_aa: CASSVAASHNEQFF
v_call: TRBV18; cdr3_aa: CASSHGGDNEQFF
v_call: TRBV6-2/TRBV6-3; cdr3_aa: CAISQGQATDTQYF
v_call: TRBV5-5; cdr3_aa: CASSLGDIDNYGYTF
v_call: TRBV14; cdr3_aa: CASSHYGIVYEQYF
v_call: TRBV9; cdr3_aa: CASSVGTSTGEQFF
v_call: TRBV5-1; cdr3_aa: CASSSGNTDTQYF
v_call: TRBV5-1; cdr3_aa: CASSLAPLGTGELFF
v_call: TRBV27; cdr3_aa: CASSLNGGGYNEQFF
v_call: TRBV18; cdr3_aa: CASTTGLDTEAFF
v_call: TRBV7-3; cdr3_aa: CASSPWAGFTDTQYF
v_call: TRBV20-1; cdr3_aa: CSARDLQRTGNTEAFF
v_call: TRBV24-1; cdr3_aa: CATSGPGANEQFF
v_call: TRBV6-1; cdr3_aa: CASSEGAHGNTIYF
v_call: TRBV7-3; cdr3_aa: CASSSGLAGQETQYF
v_call: TRBV19; cdr3_aa: CASSGGKETQYF
v_call: TRBV6-5; cdr3_aa: CASTPNGGLPYF
v_call: TRBV5-1; cdr3_aa: CATGLADTDTQYF
v_call: TRBV6-5; cdr3_aa: CASSYRSGDTQYF
v_call: TRBV6-2/TRBV6-3; cdr3_aa: CASCTTFQETQYF
v_call: TRBV10-3; cdr3_aa: CAISDGAKNIQYF
v_call: TRBV5-6; cdr3_aa: CASSLARPIYGYTF
v_call: TRBV10-3; cdr3_aa: CAISDPSRQGGTGELFF
v_call: TRBV4-3; cdr3_aa: CASSQESGTFGYTF
v_call: TRBV25-1; cdr3_aa: CASTRTLKETQYF
v_call: TRBV12-3/TRBV12-4; cdr3_aa: CASSATGQETQYF
v_call: TRBV18; cdr3_aa: CASSPAGGNYEQYF
v_call: TRBV7-9; cdr3_aa: CASSVSQGRETQYF
v_call: TRBV6-2/TRBV6-3; cdr3_aa: CASAHRANYGYTF
v_call: TRBV4-3; cdr3_aa: CASSQGGASSQYF
v_call: TRBV20-1; cdr3_aa: CSAEGSSNSPLHF
v_call: TRBV20-1; cdr3_aa: CSARTPTSYNEQFF
v_call: TRBV9; cdr3_aa: CASSTKTGQTQYF
v_call: TRBV20-1; cdr3_aa: CSARGQLGNTIYF
v_call: TRBV11-1; cdr3_aa: CASSEHRGPQETQYF
v_call: TRBV6-4; cdr3_aa: CASSGDGNQPQHF
v_call: TRBV6-2/TRBV6-3; cdr3_aa: CASTTTNEKLFF
v_call: TRBV20-1; cdr3_aa: CSARVGAGAFYNEQFF
v_call: TRBV21-1; cdr3_aa: CASSKVAQALSGANVLTF
v_call: TRBV3-1; cdr3_aa: CASSQGGAIYTEAFF
v_call: TRBV4-2; cdr3_aa: CASSQGPTGNTEAFF
v_call: TRBV9; cdr3_aa: CASSGTGPRGAQYF
v_call: TRBV3-1; cdr3_aa: CASSPNYEKLFF
v_call: TRBV19; cdr3_aa: CASSLQETANQPQHF
v_call: TRBV7-9; cdr3_aa: CASSQGWWSYEQYF